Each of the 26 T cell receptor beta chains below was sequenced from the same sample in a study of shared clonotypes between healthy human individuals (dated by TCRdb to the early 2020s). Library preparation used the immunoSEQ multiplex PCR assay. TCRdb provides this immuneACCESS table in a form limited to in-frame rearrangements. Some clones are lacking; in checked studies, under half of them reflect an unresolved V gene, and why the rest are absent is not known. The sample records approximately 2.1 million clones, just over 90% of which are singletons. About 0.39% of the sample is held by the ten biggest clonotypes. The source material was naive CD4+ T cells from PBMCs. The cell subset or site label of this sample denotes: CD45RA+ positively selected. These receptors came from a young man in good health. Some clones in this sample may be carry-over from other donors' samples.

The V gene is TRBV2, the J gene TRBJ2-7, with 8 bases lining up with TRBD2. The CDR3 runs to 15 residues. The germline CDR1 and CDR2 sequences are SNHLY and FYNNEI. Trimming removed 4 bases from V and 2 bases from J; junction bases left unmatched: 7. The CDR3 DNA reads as TGTGCCAGCAGTGTTCAGGCCGGGAGGGCCTACGAGCAGTACTTC. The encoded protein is CASSVQAGRAYEQYF.

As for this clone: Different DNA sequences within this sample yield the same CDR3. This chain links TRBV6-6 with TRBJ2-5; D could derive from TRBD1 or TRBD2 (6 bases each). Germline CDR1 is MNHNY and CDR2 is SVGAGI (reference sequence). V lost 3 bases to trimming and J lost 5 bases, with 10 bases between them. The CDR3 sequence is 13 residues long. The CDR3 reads CASSYRGQETQYF. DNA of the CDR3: TGTGCCAGCAGTTATCGGGGGCAGGAGACCCAGTACTTC.

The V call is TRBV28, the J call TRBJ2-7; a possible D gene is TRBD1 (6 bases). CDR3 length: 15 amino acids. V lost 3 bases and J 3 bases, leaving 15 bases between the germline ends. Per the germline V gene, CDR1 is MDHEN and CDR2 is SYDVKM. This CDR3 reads CASSLYSGTYYEQYF. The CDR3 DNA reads TGTGCCAGCAGTTTGTACTCCGGGACATACTACGAGCAGTACTTC.

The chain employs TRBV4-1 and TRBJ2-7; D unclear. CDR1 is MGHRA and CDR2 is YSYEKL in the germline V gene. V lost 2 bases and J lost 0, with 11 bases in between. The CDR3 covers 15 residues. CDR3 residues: CASSQPAQNSYEQYF. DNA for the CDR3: TGCGCCAGCAGCCAACCGGCCCAAAACTCCTACGAGCAGTACTTC.

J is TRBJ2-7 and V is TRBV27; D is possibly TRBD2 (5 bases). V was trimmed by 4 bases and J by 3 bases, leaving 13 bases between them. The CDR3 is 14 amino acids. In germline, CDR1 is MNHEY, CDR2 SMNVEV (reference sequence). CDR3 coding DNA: TGTGCCAGCAGTTCAGGCGTAGCGTACTACGAGCAGTACTTC. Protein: CASSSGVAYYEQYF.

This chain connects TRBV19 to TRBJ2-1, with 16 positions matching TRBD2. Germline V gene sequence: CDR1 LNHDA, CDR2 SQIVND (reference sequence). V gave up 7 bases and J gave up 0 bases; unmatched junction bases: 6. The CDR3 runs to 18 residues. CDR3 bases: TGTGCCAGTAAGGGACTAGCGGGAGGGCGAAGCTCCTACAATGAGCAGTTCTTC. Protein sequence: CASKGLAGGRSSYNEQFF.

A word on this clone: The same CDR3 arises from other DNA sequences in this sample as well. This chain's CDR3 is CASAGNYGYTF. CDR3 bases: TGTGCCAGCGCCGGTAACTATGGCTACACCTTC. This chain links TRBV28 with TRBJ1-2; no definite D call. Trimming shortened V by 8 bases and J by 1 base, and 5 bases separated the two germline ends. Germline V lookup: CDR1 MDHEN, CDR2 SYDVKM. The CDR3 loop spans 11 amino acids.

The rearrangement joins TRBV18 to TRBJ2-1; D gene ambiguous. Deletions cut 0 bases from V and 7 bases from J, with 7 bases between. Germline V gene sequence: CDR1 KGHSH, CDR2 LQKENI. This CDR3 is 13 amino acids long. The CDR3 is CASSPPGQNEQFF. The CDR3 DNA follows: TGTGCCAGCTCACCACCAGGGCAGAATGAGCAGTTCTTC.

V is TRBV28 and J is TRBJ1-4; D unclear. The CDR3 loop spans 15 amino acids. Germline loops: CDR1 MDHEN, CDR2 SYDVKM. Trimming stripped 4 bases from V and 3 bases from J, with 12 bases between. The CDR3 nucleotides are TGTGCCAGCAGTTCCTTAGGAGGTGCTAATGAAAAACTGTTTTTT. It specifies CASSSLGGANEKLFF. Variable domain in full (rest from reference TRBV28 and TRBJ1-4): DVKVTQSSRYLVKRTGEKVFLECVQDMDHENMFWYRQDPGLGLRLIYFSYDVKMKEKGDIPEGYSVSREKKERFSLILESASTNQTSMYLCASSSLGGANEKLFFGSGTQLSVL.

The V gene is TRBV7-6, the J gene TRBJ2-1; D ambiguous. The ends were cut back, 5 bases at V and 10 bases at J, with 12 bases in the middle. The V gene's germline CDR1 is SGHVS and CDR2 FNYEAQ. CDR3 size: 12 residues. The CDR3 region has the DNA TGTGCCAGCAGCCACGAACGGCCAGAGCAGTTCTTC. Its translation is CASSHERPEQFF.

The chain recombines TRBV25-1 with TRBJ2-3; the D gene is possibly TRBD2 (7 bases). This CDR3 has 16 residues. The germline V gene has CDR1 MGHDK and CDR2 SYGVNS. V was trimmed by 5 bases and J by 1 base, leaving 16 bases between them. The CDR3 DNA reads TGTGCCAGCAGTTTACCCCGGGGGGCGGGCACAGATACGCAGTATTTT. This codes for CASSLPRGAGTDTQYF.

The CDR3 loop reads CASSLRNPGQASHPSGNTIYF. CDR3 nucleotides: TGTGCCAGCAGTTTGCGCAACCCGGGACAGGCATCACATCCTTCTGGAAACACCATATATTTT. The chain links TRBV28 to TRBJ1-3; 8 bases fit TRBD1. This CDR3 is 21 amino acids long. The V segment lost 3 bases and the J segment 1 base; nucleotides outside the gene matches: 20. Germline CDR1 and CDR2: MDHEN and SYDVKM.

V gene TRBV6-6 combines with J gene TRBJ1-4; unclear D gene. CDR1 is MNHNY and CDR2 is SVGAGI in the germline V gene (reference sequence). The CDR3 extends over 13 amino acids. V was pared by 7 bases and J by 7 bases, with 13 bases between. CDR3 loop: CASNLRRPEKLFF. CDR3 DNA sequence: TGTGCCAGCAACCTGCGCCGACCTGAAAAACTGTTTTTT.

The CDR3 region has the DNA TGCAGCGTTGAAGCAGCAGGGACTAGCTACGAGCAGTACTTC. As protein: CSVEAAGTSYEQYF. The chain uses TRBV29-1 and TRBJ2-7, with 8 bases aligning to TRBD2. V was clipped by 1 base and J by 3 bases; unmatched bases: 5. The CDR3 has 14 amino acids. The germline V gene encodes CDR1 SQVTM and CDR2 ANQGSEA.

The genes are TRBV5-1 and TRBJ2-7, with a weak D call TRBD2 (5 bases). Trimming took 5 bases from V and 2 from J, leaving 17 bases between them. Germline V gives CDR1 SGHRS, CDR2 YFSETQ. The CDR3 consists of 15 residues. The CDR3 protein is CASRKTLSGAYEQYF. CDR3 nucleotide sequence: TGCGCCAGCAGGAAAACTCTCTCCGGGGCCTACGAGCAGTACTTC.

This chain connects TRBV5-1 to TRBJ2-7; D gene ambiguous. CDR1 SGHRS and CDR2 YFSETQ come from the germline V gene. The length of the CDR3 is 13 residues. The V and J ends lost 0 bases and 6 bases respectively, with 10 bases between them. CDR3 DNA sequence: TGCGCCAGCAGCTTGGCGACCCGTGGCGAGCAGTACTTC. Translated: CASSLATRGEQYF.

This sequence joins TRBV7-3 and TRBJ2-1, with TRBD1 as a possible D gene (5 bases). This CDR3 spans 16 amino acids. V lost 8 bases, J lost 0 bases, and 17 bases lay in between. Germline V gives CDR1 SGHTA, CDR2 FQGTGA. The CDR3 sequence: CASGRWGLSSYNEQFF. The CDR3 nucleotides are TGTGCCAGCGGAAGGTGGGGCCTAAGCTCCTACAATGAGCAGTTCTTC.

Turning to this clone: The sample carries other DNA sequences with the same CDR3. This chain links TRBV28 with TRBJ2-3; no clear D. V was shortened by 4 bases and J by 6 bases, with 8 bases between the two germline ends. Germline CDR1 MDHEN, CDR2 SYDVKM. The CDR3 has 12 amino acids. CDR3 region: CASSSLPDTQYF. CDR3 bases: TGTGCCAGCAGTTCACTTCCCGATACGCAGTATTTT.

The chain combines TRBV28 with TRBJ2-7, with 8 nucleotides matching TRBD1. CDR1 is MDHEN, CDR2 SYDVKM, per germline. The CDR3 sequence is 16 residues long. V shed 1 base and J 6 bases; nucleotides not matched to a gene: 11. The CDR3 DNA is TGTGCCAGCAGTTTATCCTCAGCCGGGACAGGAAGCGAGCAGTACTTC. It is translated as CASSLSSAGTGSEQYF.

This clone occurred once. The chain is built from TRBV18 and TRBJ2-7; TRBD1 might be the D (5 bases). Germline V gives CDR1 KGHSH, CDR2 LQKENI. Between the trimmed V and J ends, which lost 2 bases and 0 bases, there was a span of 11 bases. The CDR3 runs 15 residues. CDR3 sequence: CASSPIQGSSYEQYF. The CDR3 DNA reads TGTGCCAGCTCACCAATCCAGGGCAGCTCCTACGAGCAGTACTTC.

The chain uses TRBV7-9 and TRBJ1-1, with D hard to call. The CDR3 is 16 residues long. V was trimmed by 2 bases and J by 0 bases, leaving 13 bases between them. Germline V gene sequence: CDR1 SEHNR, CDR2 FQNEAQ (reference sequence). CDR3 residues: CASSLKLTTLNTEAFF. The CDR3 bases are TGTGCCAGCAGCTTAAAACTTACGACCCTGAACACTGAAGCTTTCTTT. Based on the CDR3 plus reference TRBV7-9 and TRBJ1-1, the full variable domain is DTGVSQNPRHKITKRGQNVTFRCDPISEHNRLYWYRQTLGQGPEFLTYFQNEAQLEKSRLLSDRFSAERPKGSFSTLEIQRTEQGDSAMYLCASSLKLTTLNTEAFFGQGTRLTVV.

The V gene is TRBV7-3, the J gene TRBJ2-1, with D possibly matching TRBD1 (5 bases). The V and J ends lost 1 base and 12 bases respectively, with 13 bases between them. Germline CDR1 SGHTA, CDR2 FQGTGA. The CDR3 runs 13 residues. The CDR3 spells CASSLNSQGGQFF. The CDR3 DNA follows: TGTGCCAGCAGCTTAAATTCCCAGGGTGGGCAGTTCTTC.

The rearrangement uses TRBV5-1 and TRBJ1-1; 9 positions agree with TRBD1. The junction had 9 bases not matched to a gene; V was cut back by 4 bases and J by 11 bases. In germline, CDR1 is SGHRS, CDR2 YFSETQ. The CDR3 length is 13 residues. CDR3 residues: CASSMGDREVAFF. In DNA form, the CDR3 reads TGCGCCAGCAGCATGGGGGACAGGGAGGTTGCTTTCTTT.

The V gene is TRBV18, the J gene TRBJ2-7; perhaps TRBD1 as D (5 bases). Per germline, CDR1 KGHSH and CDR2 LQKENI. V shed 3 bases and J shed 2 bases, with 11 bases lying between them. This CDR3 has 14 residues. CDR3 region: CASSPQQDTYEQYF. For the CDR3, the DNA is TGTGCCAGCTCACCCCAACAGGATACCTACGAGCAGTACTTC.

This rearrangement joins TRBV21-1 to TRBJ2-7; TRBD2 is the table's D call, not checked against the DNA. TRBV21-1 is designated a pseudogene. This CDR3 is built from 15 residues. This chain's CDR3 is CASSIGLAGTYEQYF. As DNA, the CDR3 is TGTGCCAGCAGCATTGGACTAGCGGGCACTTACGAGCAGTACTTC.

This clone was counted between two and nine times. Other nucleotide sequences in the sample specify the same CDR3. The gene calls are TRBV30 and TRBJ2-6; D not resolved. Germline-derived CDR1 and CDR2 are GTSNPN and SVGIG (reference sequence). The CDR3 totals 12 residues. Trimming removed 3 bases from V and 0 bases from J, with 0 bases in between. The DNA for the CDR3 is TGTGCCTGGAGCTCTGGGGCCAACGTCCTGACTTTC. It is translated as CAWSSGANVLTF.